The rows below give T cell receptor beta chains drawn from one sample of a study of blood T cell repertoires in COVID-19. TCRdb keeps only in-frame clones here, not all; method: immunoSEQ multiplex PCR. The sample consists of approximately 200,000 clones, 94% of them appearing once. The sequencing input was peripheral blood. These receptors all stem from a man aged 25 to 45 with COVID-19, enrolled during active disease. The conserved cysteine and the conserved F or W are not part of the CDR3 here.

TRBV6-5	ASRGAAVRNTIY
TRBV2	ASSVPTGTGAMNTEAF
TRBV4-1	ASSRGQTSYEQY
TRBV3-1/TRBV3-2	ASSQGEGSSPLH
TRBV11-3	ASSADDEQF
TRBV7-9	ASSPPTGSDNSPLH
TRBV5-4	ASSLSAGRNTGELF
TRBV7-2	ASSSQGPSPLH
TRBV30	AWTLGHTNTGELF
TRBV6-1	ASSDAGGNQPQH
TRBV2	ASSEGPYEQY
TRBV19	ARPWRVQGGNEQF
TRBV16	ASSQEGRAETEAF
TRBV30	AWSVQGDTEAF
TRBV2	ASSESGQGAAF
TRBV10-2	ASSRRGYGYT
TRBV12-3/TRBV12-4	AGAGQPNTEAF
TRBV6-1	ASSETAANEKLF
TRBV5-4	ASSLGGLTSSPLH
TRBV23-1	ASRSAGTGASGELF
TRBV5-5	ASSRGQDVIDGYT
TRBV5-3	ARSFICGGGRRNSYNEQF
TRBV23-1	ASSQTGGPDYGNQPQH
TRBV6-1	ASSETGKNEKLF
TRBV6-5	ASSYSGTGNADTQY
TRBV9	ASSSPLVRSYT
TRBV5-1	ASSPSRDSNTDTQY
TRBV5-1	ASSWTGEDEQY
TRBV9	ASSGAGRNEQF
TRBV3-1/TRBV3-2	ASSQKSSYEQY
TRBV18	ASSPRDSSGNTIY
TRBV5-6	ASLRLRDSHSGANVLT
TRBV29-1	SVDLTEAF
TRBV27	ASISTSGGETQY
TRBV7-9	ASSQEGQGGGYT
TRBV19	ASSIAGAGDEKLF
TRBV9	ASSVLGGGVYNEQF
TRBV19	ASSIPGAPPISTDTQY
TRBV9	ASSVGRTGSTPLH
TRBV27	ASSFISVTGANTEAF
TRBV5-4	ASSREGGREKLF
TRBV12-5	ASGLGGTGPEKLF